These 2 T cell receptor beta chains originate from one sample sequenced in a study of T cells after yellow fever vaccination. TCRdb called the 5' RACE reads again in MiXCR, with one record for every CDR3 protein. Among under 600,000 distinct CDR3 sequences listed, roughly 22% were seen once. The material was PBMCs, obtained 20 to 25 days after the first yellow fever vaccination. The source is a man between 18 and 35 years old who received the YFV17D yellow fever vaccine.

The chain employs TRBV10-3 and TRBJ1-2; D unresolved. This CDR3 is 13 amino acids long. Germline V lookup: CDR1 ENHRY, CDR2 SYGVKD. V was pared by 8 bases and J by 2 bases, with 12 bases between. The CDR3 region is CAIATLPNYGYTF. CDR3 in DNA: TGTGCCATCGCAACGCTGCCGAACTATGGCTACACCTTC.

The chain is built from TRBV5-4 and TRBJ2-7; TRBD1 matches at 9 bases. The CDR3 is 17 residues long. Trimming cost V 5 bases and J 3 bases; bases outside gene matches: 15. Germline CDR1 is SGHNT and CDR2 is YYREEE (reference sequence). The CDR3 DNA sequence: TGTGCCAGCAGTGACGGGGACAGGGCTCAGGCGGTCTACGAGCAGTACTTC. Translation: CASSDGDRAQAVYEQYF.